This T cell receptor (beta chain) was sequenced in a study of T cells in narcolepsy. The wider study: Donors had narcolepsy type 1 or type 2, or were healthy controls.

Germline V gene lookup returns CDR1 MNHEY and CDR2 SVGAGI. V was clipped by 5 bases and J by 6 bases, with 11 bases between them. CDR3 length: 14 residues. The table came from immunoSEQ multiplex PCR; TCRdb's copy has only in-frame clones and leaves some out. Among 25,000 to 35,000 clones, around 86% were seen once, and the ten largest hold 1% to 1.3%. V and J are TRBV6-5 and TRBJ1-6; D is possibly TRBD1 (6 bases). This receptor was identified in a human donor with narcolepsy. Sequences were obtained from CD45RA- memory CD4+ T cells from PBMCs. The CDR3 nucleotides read TGTGCCAGCAGTGAAGGGGGGGGTAATTCACCCCTCCACTTT. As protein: CASSEGGGNSPLHF.